The clone carrying this T cell receptor beta chain came up a few times. Its matching antigen is unknown. Staff drew roughly 10 milliliters of peripheral blood from each donor. A sample-barcoded 5' primer and a J-beta primer mix were used in a second PCR of roughly 6 to 11 cycles. Each sample yielded at least 2.5 million CDR3-containing paired-end reads. Each CDR3 protein gets one entry after TCRdb re-called the 5' RACE reads with MiXCR. The profile shows some 730,000 distinct CDR3 sequences, about 20% of them singletons. This sample was included in a study of blood T cells in healthy people across ages. Overall study results and limits: Long-lived donors exceeded aged donors in naive CD4+ cells and diversity. Per million T cells, the diversity of TCR beta decreased roughly linearly as age advanced.

Trimming shortened V by 6 bases and J by 4 bases, and 13 bases separated the two germline ends. Germline V CDR1 and CDR2: KGHSH, LQKENI. CDR3 length equals 14 residues. The sequenced sample was blood. The J gene is TRBJ1-5, the V gene TRBV18; tentative D call: TRBD1 (6 bases). The clonotype comes from a man in his 70s in good health. The CDR3 here is CASSTRTENQPQHF. In nucleotides, the CDR3 is TGTGCCAGCTCTACTAGGACAGAGAATCAGCCCCAGCATTTT.